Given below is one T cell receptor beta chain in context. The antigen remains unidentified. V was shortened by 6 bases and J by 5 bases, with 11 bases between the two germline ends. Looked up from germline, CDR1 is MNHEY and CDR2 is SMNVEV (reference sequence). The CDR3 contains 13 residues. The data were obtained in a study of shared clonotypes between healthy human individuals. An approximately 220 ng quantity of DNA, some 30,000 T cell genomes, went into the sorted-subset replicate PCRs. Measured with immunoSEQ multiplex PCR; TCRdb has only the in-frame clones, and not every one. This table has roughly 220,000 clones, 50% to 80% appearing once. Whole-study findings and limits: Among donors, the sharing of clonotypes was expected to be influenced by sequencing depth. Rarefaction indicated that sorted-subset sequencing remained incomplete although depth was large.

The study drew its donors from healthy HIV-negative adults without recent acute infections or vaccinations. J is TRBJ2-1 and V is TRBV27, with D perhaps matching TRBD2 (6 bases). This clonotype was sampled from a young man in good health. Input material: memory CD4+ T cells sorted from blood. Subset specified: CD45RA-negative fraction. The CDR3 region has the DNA TGTGCCAGCAGGGATTCTAGCGACAATGAGCAGTTCTTC. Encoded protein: CASRDSSDNEQFF.